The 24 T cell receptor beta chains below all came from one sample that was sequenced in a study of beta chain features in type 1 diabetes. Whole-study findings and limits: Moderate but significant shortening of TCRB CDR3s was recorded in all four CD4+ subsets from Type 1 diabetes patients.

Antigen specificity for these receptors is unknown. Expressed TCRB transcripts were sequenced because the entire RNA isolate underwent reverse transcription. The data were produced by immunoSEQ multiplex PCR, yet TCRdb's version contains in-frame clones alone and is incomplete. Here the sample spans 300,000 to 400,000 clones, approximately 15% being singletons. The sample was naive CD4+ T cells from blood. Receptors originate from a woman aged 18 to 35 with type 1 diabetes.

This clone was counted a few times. This CDR3 reads CASSLGTSGREYF. CDR3 nucleotides: TGTGCCAGCAGCTTAGGGACTAGCGGGAGGGAGTATTTT. The rearrangement uses TRBV7-9 and TRBJ2-3; 15 bases agree with TRBD2. Looked up from germline, CDR1 is SEHNR and CDR2 is FQNEAQ (reference sequence). Losses at the gene ends were 1 base for V and 13 bases for J; bases not matched to a gene: 0. CDR3 length equals 13 residues.

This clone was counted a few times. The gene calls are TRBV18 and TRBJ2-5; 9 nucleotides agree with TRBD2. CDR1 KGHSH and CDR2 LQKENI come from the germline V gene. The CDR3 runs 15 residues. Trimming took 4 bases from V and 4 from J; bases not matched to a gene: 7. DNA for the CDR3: TGTGCCAGCTCACGTCCGGGACTAGCCCGAGAGACCCAGTACTTC. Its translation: CASSRPGLARETQYF.

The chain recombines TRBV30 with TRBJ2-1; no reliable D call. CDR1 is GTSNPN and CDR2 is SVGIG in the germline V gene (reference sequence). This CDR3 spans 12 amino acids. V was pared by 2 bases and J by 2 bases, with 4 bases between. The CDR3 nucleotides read TGTGCCTGGAGTTTCACCTACAATGAGCAGTTCTTC. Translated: CAWSFTYNEQFF.

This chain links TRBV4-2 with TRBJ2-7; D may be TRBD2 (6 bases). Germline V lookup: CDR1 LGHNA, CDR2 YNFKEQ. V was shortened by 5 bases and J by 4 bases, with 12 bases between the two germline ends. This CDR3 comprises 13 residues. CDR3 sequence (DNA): TGTGCCAGCAGCGCATACCGGGGGTACGAGCAGTACGTC. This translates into CASSAYRGYEQYV.

Here the CDR3 DNA reads TGTGCCAGCAGTTACCAGGGGAACACTGAAGCTTTCTTT. Translation: CASSYQGNTEAFF. The rearrangement uses TRBV6-5 and TRBJ1-1; TRBD1 is a possible D gene (5 bases). The CDR3 is made up of 13 amino acids. Per germline, CDR1 MNHEY and CDR2 SVGAGI. The ends were cut back, 2 bases at V and 1 base at J, with 5 bases in the middle.

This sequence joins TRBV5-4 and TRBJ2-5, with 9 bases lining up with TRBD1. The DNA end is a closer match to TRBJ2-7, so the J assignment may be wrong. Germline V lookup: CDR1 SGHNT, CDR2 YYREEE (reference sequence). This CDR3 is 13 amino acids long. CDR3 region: CASSSGQGYEQYF. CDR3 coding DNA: TGTGCCAGCAGTTCGGGACAGGGCTACGAGCAGTACTTC.

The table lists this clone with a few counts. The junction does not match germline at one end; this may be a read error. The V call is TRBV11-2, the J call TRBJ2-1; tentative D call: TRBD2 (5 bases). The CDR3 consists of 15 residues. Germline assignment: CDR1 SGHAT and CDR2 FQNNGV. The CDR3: CASSAVGASHNEQFF. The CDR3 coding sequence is TGTGCCAGCAGCGCGGTGGGAGCCTCCCACAATGAGCAGTTCTTC.

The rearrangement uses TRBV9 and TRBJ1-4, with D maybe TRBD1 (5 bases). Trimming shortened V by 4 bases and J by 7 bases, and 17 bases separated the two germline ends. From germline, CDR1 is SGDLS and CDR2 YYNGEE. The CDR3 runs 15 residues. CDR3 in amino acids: CASSPGPLSSEKLFF. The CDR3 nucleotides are TGTGCCAGCAGCCCAGGGCCGTTAAGCAGTGAAAAACTGTTTTTT.

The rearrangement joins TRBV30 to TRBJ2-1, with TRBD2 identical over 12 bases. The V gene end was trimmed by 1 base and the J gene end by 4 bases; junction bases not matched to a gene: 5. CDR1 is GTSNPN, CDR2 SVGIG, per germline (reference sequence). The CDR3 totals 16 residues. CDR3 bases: TGTGCCTGGAGTGCGGACGGGACTAGCGGGTACAATGAGCAGTTCTTC. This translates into CAWSADGTSGYNEQFF.

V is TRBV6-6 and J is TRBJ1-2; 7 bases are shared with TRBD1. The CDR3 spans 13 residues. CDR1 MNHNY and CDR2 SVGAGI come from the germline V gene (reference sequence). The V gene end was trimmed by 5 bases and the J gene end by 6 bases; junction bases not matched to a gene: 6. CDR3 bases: TGTGCCAGCAGTGCGGGACAGCCCCATGGCTACACCTTC. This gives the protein CASSAGQPHGYTF.

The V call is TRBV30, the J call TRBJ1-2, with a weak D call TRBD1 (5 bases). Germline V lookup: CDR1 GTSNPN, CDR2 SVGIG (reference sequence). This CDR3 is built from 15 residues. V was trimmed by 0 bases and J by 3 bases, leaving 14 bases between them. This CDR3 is CAWSVGDRGDYGYTF. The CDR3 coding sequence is TGTGCCTGGAGTGTCGGAGACAGAGGCGACTATGGCTACACCTTC.

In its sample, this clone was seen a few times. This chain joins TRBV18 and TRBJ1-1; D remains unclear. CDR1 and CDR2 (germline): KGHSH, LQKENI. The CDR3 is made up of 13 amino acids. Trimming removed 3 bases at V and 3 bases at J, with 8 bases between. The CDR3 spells CASSPLGYTEAFF. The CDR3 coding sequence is TGTGCCAGCTCACCGCTCGGGTACACTGAAGCTTTCTTT.

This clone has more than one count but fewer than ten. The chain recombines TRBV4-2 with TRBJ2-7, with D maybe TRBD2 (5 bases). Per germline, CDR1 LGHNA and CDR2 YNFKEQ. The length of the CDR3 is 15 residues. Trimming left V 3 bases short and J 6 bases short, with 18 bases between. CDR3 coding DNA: TGTGCCAGCAGCCATAAGGGAGTCCTTCTGGGCGAGCAGTACTTC. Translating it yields CASSHKGVLLGEQYF.

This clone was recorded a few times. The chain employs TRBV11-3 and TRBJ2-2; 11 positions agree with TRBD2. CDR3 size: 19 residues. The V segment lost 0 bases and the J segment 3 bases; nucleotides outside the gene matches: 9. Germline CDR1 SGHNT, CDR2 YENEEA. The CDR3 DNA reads TGTGCCAGCAGCTTAGATGGGACTAGCGGTTTCCGGGACACCGGGGAGCTGTTTTTT. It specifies CASSLDGTSGFRDTGELFF.

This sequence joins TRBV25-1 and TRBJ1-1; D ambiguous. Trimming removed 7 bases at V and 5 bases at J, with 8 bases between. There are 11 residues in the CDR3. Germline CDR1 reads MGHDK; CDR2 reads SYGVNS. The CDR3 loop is CASKGGTEAFF. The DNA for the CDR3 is TGTGCCAGCAAGGGAGGTACTGAAGCTTTCTTT.

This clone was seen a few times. The CDR3 spells CASSGREGRGANVLTF. The CDR3 DNA follows: TGTGCCAGCAGTGGAAGGGAGGGCCGTGGGGCCAACGTCCTGACTTTC. V and J are TRBV2 and TRBJ2-6; 7 bases fit TRBD2. CDR1 SNHLY and CDR2 FYNNEI come from the germline V gene. The junction had 6 bases not matched to a gene; V was cut back by 4 bases and J by 3 bases. The CDR3 consists of 16 residues.

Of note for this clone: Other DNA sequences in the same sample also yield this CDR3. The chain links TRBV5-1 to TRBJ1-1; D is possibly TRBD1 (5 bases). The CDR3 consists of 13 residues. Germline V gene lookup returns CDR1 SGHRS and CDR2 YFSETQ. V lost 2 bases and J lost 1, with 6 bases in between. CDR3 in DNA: TGCGCCAGCAGCTTTGACAGGAACACTGAAGCTTTCTTT. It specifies CASSFDRNTEAFF.

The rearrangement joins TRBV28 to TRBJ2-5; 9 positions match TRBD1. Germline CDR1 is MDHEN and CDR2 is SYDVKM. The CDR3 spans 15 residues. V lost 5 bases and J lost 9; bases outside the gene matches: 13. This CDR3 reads CASSNPGQGHGAQYF. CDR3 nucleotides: TGTGCCAGCAGTAACCCGGGACAGGGACATGGGGCCCAGTACTTC.

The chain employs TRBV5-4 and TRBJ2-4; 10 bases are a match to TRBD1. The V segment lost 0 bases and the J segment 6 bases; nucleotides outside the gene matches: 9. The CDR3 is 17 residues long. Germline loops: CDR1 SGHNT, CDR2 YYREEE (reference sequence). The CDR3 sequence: CASSLGGQGSALNIQYF. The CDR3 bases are TGTGCCAGCAGCTTGGGGGGACAGGGGTCGGCGCTAAACATTCAGTACTTC.

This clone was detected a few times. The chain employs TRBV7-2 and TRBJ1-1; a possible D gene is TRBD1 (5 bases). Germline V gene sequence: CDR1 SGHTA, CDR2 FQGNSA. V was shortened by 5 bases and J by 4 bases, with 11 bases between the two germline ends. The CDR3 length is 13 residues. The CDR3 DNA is TGTGCCAGCAGCGAACAGGTCCTCACTGAAGCTTTCTTT. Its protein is CASSEQVLTEAFF. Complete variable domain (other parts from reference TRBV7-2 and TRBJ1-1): GAGVSQSPSNKVTEKGKDVELRCDPISGHTALYWYRQSLGQGLEFLIYFQGNSAPDKSGLPSDRFSAERTGGSVSTLTIQRTQQEDSAVYLCASSEQVLTEAFFGQGTRLTVV.

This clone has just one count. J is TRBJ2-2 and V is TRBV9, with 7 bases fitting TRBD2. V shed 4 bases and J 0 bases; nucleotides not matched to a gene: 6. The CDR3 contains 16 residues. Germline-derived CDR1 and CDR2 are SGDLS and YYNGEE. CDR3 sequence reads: CASSLLADANTGELFF. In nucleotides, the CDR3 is TGTGCCAGCAGCCTTCTAGCGGACGCGAACACCGGGGAGCTGTTTTTT.

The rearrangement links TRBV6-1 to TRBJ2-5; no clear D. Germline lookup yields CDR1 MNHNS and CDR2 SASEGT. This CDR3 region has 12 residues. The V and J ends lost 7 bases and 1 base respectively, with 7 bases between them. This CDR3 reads CASTGFQETQYF. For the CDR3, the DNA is TGTGCCAGCACTGGCTTCCAAGAGACCCAGTACTTC.

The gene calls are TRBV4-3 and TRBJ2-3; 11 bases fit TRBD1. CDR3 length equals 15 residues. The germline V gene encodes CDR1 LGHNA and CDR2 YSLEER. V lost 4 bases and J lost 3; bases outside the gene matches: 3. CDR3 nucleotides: TGCGCCAGCAGCCGCGGGGACAGGGGGACAGATACGCAGTATTTT. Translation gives CASSRGDRGTDTQYF.

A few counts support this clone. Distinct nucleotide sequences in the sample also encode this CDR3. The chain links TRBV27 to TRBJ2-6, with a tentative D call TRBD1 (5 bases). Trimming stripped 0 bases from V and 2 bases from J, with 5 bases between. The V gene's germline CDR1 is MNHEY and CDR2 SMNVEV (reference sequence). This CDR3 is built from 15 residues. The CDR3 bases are TGTGCCAGCAGTTTATCCAGGGCTGGGGCCAACGTCCTGACTTTC. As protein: CASSLSRAGANVLTF.